This record looks at one TCR beta chain sequence and its context. Its antigen remains unknown. The same CDR3 also results from other DNA sequences found in this sample. This entry belongs to a study of shared clonotypes between healthy human individuals. CD45RO-negative, CCR7-selected cells formed the naive CD8 fraction, which excluded terminally differentiated effector memory CD45RA+ cells. Study results and limitations: Unshared clonotypes carried lower generation probabilities than those common to all four donors.

The protocol was immunoSEQ multiplex PCR, while the TCRdb copy is restricted to in-frame clones and leaves out a portion. Of 1.5 million to 2.5 million clones in the sample, about 95% were seen once. Per germline, CDR1 GTSNPN and CDR2 SVGIG (reference sequence). The germline V and J ends were trimmed by 0 bases and 4 bases, with 6 bases remaining between them. This CDR3 has 12 residues. This clonotype was obtained from a man between 18 and 35 years old in good health. Sequencing was performed on naive CD8+ T cells sorted from blood. The V call is TRBV30, the J call TRBJ1-1; D unresolved. CDR3 protein: CAWSVIGTEAFF. The CDR3 coding sequence is TGTGCCTGGAGTGTAATAGGCACTGAAGCTTTCTTT.